This TCR beta chain originates from a study of blood T cell repertoires in COVID-19. Turning to the study itself: The United States, Italy and Spain were the sources of the acute and convalescent COVID-19 samples. From T cells, B-cell-depleted T cells, or PBMCs came the material, which was cDNA or gDNA.

CDR1 is MDHEN, CDR2 SYDVKM, per germline. The CDR3 loop spans 16 amino acids. The germline V and J ends were trimmed by 2 bases and 0 bases, with 8 bases remaining between them. In the original workflow: Estimated nucleated cell counts came from reference gene primer amplification. Generated by immunoSEQ multiplex PCR, the TCRdb table keeps only in-frame clones and is missing some. The D gene and trimming were derived from the DNA, and the V and J assignments and clone size from that table. This sample has 93,000 or so clones, with about 92% found just once. Source material: peripheral blood. This TCR was sampled from an elderly woman in a cohort sampled during active COVID-19. V gene TRBV28 combines with J gene TRBJ2-6; D is unresolved. The CDR3 region is CASSLSRTSGANVLTF. In nucleotides, the CDR3 is TGTGCCAGCAGTTTAAGCCGAACCTCTGGGGCCAACGTCCTGACTTTC.